The 17 T cell receptor beta chains reported below all come from one sample, sequenced in a study of graft-versus-host responses after intestinal transplantation. Repertoires were generated with immunoSEQ multiplex PCR, while TCRdb's copy carries only in-frame clones and drops some. The table shows about 85,000 clones, with around 93% occurring only once. These receptors are not linked to any known antigen. Sequencing used unstimulated CD8+ T cells sorted from spleen or lymph node cells, obtained before transplant. The receptor set was obtained from a human donor who was the organ donor for an intestinal transplant.

This clone was recorded once. The genes are TRBV9 and TRBJ2-2; TRBD2 is a possible D gene (5 bases). This CDR3 region has 16 residues. Deletions cut 0 bases from V and 2 bases from J, with 11 bases between. The V gene's germline CDR1 is SGDLS and CDR2 YYNGEE. The chain's CDR3 is CASSVVPAANTGELFF. CDR3 in DNA: TGTGCCAGCAGCGTAGTTCCAGCGGCTAACACCGGGGAGCTGTTTTTT.

This clone was counted a single time. The rearrangement uses TRBV5-1 and TRBJ2-3; 10 nucleotides align to TRBD2. With 1 base clipped from V and 1 base from J, the junction kept 6 bases outside the gene matches. This CDR3 comprises 17 residues. Germline V CDR1 and CDR2: SGHRS, YFSETQ. The CDR3: CASSLFIGTSGTDTQYF. The CDR3 DNA reads as TGCGCCAGCAGCTTGTTTATTGGGACTAGCGGCACAGATACGCAGTATTTT.

The J gene is TRBJ2-1, the V gene TRBV5-6, with D perhaps TRBD2 (6 bases). Germline V gives CDR1 SGHDT, CDR2 YYEEEE. Trimming pared 0 bases from V and 7 bases from J, leaving 8 bases between. This CDR3 is 13 amino acids long. In DNA, the CDR3 is TGTGCCAGCAGCTTGGTTGGGAGGAATGAGCAGTTCTTC. Its translation: CASSLVGRNEQFF.

As for this clone: One end of the junction fails to match germline, which may point to a read error. This chain joins TRBV4-1 and TRBJ2-7, with 8 bases lining up with TRBD1. The CDR3 is 15 amino acids. Germline assignment: CDR1 MGHRA and CDR2 YSYEKL. CDR3 region: CASSQGGTGVYERYF. In nucleotides, the CDR3 is TGCGCCAGCAGCCAAGGTGGGACAGGCGTCTACGAGCGGTACTTC.

The chain has TRBV5-1 and TRBJ1-2; 8 positions match TRBD1. V shed 7 bases and J 4 bases; nucleotides not matched to a gene: 3. Germline V gene lookup returns CDR1 SGHRS and CDR2 YFSETQ. The CDR3 is 12 amino acids. The CDR3 spells CASSGQGYGYTF. CDR3 coding DNA: TGCGCCAGCTCCGGACAGGGCTATGGCTACACCTTC.

As DNA, the CDR3 is TGTGCCAGCAGTTTACGGGACTCCTTAGGGGAAAAACTGTTTTTT. This translates into CASSLRDSLGEKLFF. This chain links TRBV27 with TRBJ1-4, with a weak D call TRBD1 (5 bases). Per germline, CDR1 MNHEY and CDR2 SMNVEV (reference sequence). The CDR3 is 15 amino acids. V lost 2 bases and J lost 8, with 15 bases in between.

The chain uses TRBV27 and TRBJ2-7; unclear D gene. The V end was cut by 3 bases, the J end by 5 bases, with 11 bases between. This CDR3 region has 13 residues. Germline V CDR1 and CDR2: MNHEY, SMNVEV (reference sequence). CDR3 nucleotides: TGTGCCAGCAGTTTTGGGCCCGGCCACGAGCAGTACTTC. It codes for CASSFGPGHEQYF.

The chain uses TRBV2 and TRBJ2-1, with D possibly matching TRBD2 (5 bases). The CDR3 spans 15 residues. Germline lookup yields CDR1 SNHLY and CDR2 FYNNEI. V lost 7 bases to trimming and J lost 9 bases, with 22 bases between them. The CDR3 here is CASIDPVEGSGEQFF. The CDR3 DNA is TGTGCCAGCATCGACCCGGTTGAAGGAAGCGGTGAGCAGTTCTTC.

The sample holds one count of this clone. The CDR3 region is CASSLGQSTDTQYF. The DNA for the CDR3 is TGTGCCAGCAGCTTAGGTCAGAGCACAGATACGCAGTATTTT. V usage is TRBV11-2 and J usage is TRBJ2-3; D is unclear. Germline-derived CDR1 and CDR2 are SGHAT and FQNNGV. With 1 base removed from V and 0 bases from J, the gap between germline ends came to 5 bases. This CDR3 has 14 amino acids.

The J gene is TRBJ2-7, the V gene TRBV5-4, with 8 bases fitting TRBD1. V shed 2 bases, J shed 3 bases, and the junction held 7 bases outside the gene matches. Germline CDR1 SGHNT, CDR2 YYREEE (reference sequence). This CDR3 contains 15 residues. The CDR3 DNA follows: TGTGCCAGCAGCTTTGGGGCCGGGACAGGCTACGAGCAGTACTTC. This sequence encodes CASSFGAGTGYEQYF.

The V and J genes are TRBV5-5 and TRBJ2-1, with D tentatively TRBD2 (7 bases). The V end was cut by 7 bases, the J end by 0 bases, with 17 bases between. Germline lookup yields CDR1 SGHKS and CDR2 YYEKEE (reference sequence). The CDR3 totals 16 residues. The CDR3 region has the DNA TGTGCCAGCGTGGGAACCGGGGGGCGCTCCTACAATGAGCAGTTCTTC. This sequence encodes CASVGTGGRSYNEQFF. Complete variable domain (other parts from reference TRBV5-5 and TRBJ2-1): DAGVTQSPTHLIKTRGQQVTLRCSPISGHKSVSWYQQVLGQGPQFIFQYYEKEERGRGNFPDRFSARQFPNYSSELNVNALLLGDSALYLCASVGTGGRSYNEQFFGPGTRLTVL.

V usage is TRBV7-9 and J usage is TRBJ1-1; D might be TRBD1 (6 bases). The CDR3 contains 16 residues. V lost 2 bases and J 4 bases, leaving 17 bases between the germline ends. Germline V CDR1 and CDR2: SEHNR, FQNEAQ (reference sequence). The CDR3 is CASSLIVGGSVTEAFF. CDR3 bases: TGTGCCAGCAGCTTAATAGTTGGGGGCTCGGTCACTGAAGCTTTCTTT.

This chain links TRBV9 with TRBJ2-1; D may be TRBD2 (7 bases). CDR3 length: 15 amino acids. Trimming took 3 bases from V and 7 from J, leaving 17 bases between them. Germline V gene data show CDR1 as SGDLS and CDR2 as YYNGEE. This CDR3 is CASSGGAGELNEQFF. The CDR3 coding sequence is TGTGCCAGCAGCGGGGGGGCGGGAGAGTTAAATGAGCAGTTCTTC.

The chain recombines TRBV28 with TRBJ2-5, with unresolved D. The CDR3 is 14 amino acids. Trimming removed 7 bases from V and 5 bases from J, with 17 bases in between. The germline V gene encodes CDR1 MDHEN and CDR2 SYDVKM. The CDR3 nucleotides are TGTGCCAGCATCCGGCAGGCCCTCGGCGAGACCCAGTACTTC. Encoded protein: CASIRQALGETQYF.

This clone occurred once. This chain joins TRBV11-2 and TRBJ2-7; the D gene is possibly TRBD1 (7 bases). V lost 0 bases and J lost 5, with 14 bases in between. The germline CDR1 and CDR2 sequences are SGHAT and FQNNGV. The CDR3 contains 15 residues. The chain's CDR3 is CASSLDGGGMNEQYF. DNA of the CDR3: TGTGCCAGCAGCTTAGACGGAGGGGGCATGAACGAGCAGTACTTC.

This clone was detected only once. The chain combines TRBV27 with TRBJ2-7, with D hard to call. Germline values: CDR1 MNHEY, CDR2 SMNVEV (reference sequence). The CDR3 loop spans 15 amino acids. Trimming stripped 5 bases from V and 2 bases from J, with 16 bases between. The CDR3 DNA reads as TGTGCCAGCAGTAGTACAGCAGAGCGACCCTACGAGCAGTACTTC. This sequence encodes CASSSTAERPYEQYF.

The chain recombines TRBV4-1 with TRBJ1-1, with D maybe TRBD1 (5 bases). The V end lost 4 bases, the J end lost 7 bases, and 16 bases lay between the germline ends. This CDR3 is 14 amino acids long. The germline V gene has CDR1 MGHRA and CDR2 YSYEKL. CDR3 sequence reads: CASSLAGQIDEAFF. Written as DNA, the CDR3 is TGCGCCAGCAGCCTCGCCGGACAAATTGATGAAGCTTTCTTT.